This TCR beta chain is drawn from a study of blood T cell repertoires in COVID-19. Study details: The cDNA or gDNA used as material had been derived from T cells, B-cell-depleted T cells, or PBMCs.

The germline V gene encodes CDR1 LGHDT and CDR2 YNNKEL (reference sequence). The V and J ends lost 3 bases and 5 bases, in that order; junction bases with no gene match: 7. The CDR3 covers 16 residues. Authors' data handling: Amplified reference gene primers provided the basis for estimating nucleated cell counts. Clones were sequenced by immunoSEQ multiplex PCR, and TCRdb holds only the in-frame ones, with some missing. V and J calls and clone size are those listed in that table; D and trimming were worked out from the DNA. This table has 250,000 to 300,000 clones, about three quarters appearing once.

The sequencing input was peripheral blood. This chain joins TRBV3-1 (or the pseudogene TRBV3-2) and TRBJ2-2; TRBD1 aligns across 9 bases. The sequence came from a woman at least 80 years old with acute or convalescent COVID-19. DNA for the CDR3: TGTGCCAGCAGCCAGGACAGGGGCGAATGGACCGGGGAGCTGTTTTTT. It is translated as CASSQDRGEWTGELFF.